This T cell receptor beta chain was recorded in a study of tumor and adjacent non-tumor tissue in lung cancer. The overall study: Histology: eleven to twelve adenocarcinoma, a couple of squamous cell carcinoma, 1 small cell lung cancer. On average, productive TCRbeta reads reached about 4.17 million per sample. Study-wide results and caveats: Significantly higher TCR diversity was found in tumor than normal lung.

This sample's RNA came from whole unsorted tissue. Distant lung tissue was collected more than 3 cm away from the tumor edge. Between August and November 2014, newly diagnosed, chemotherapy-naive lung cancer patients underwent thoracic surgery in China. CDR3 length: 14 amino acids. Germline V lookup: CDR1 SGHNT, CDR2 YENEEA. V trimming: 5 bases; J trimming: 6 bases; junction bases outside the gene matches: 4. Remarks on this clonotype: The target antigen is unknown.

Three rounds of nested PCR, following a modified ARM-PCR protocol, produced the TCRbeta library. TCRdb analysed the multiplex PCR reads with MiXCR anew, one entry per CDR3 protein. The data hold tens of thousands of distinct CDR3 sequences, with roughly two thirds observed a single time. Sequenced sample: distant non-tumor lung tissue. The clonotype was recovered from a woman aged 70 to 79 with non-small cell lung cancer. V is TRBV11-3 and J is TRBJ2-1, with 10 bases aligning to TRBD1. The CDR3 DNA is TGTGCCAGCAGCCCCGGACAGGGGGGCAATGAGCAGTTCTTC. Translated: CASSPGQGGNEQFF.